This TCR beta chain was captured in a study of shared clonotypes between healthy human individuals. Some 32,000 T cell genomes, or 200 ng DNA, went into the sorted-subset replicate PCRs. Generated by immunoSEQ multiplex PCR, the TCRdb table keeps only in-frame clones and is missing some. The sample has roughly 2.6 million clones, approximately 90% seen once. Germline V lookup: CDR1 SGHRS, CDR2 YFSETQ. CDR3 length equals 15 residues. Trimming at V came to 4 bases and at J to 4 bases, leaving 10 bases not matched to a gene. The TCR comes from a man between 18 and 29 years old in good health. The rearrangement links TRBV5-1 to TRBJ1-2; 7 nucleotides agree with TRBD1. The sample was naive CD4+ T cells sorted from blood. The subset was: CD45RA+ positively selected. The CDR3 is CASSPGGTEIYGYTF. CDR3 DNA sequence: TGCGCCAGCAGCCCGGGCGGGACAGAAATCTATGGCTACACCTTC. The full variable domain, completed using reference TRBV5-1 and TRBJ1-2, is KAGVTQTPRYLIKTRGQQVTLSCSPISGHRSVSWYQQTPGQGLQFLFEYFSETQRNKGNFPGRFSGRQFSNSRSEMNVSTLELGDSALYLCASSPGGTEIYGYTFGSGTRLTVV.